This TCR beta chain was retrieved from a study of identical twins. The V gene end was trimmed by 0 bases and the J gene end by 4 bases; junction bases not matched to a gene: 4. Germline CDR1 reads SGHRS; CDR2 reads YFSETQ. The length of the CDR3 is 16 residues. Findings of the study overall: Sequences that were out-of-frame, alpha and twin-shared displayed an excess of low generation probability. Within cord blood, abundant beta clonotypes carried fewer insertions, but memory repertoires showed no such trend. Models underestimated TCR alpha sharing (out-of-frame) in monozygotic twins.

A template switching step contributed a universal primer site, while unique molecular identifiers were present in the cDNA. Each CDR3 protein gets one entry after TCRdb re-called the 5' RACE reads with MiXCR. The data contain 220,000 or so distinct CDR3 sequences, 5.5% to 7% of them singletons. Note on this clonotype: Its antigen remains unidentified.

The same sample was also used in a study of yellow fever vaccine responses in identical twins.

The rearrangement joins TRBV5-1 to TRBJ1-2; 12 bases agree with TRBD1. This clonotype originated in a woman under 30 in good health. The sample comprised memory (CD45RO+) T cells sorted from blood. The CDR3 region is CASSLGGTGGFYGYTF. DNA of the CDR3: TGCGCCAGCAGCTTGGGCGGGACAGGGGGCTTCTATGGCTACACCTTC.